This T cell receptor beta chain was sequenced for a study of tumor and adjacent non-tumor tissue in lung cancer. As for the study in general: The cohort had roughly 12 adenocarcinoma, a couple of squamous cell and 1 small cell patients. The patients, 10 men and 4 to 6 women, were about 30 to 85 with stage I to III disease.

No cell sorting was done before RNA was extracted from the tissue. The germline V gene encodes CDR1 KGHDR and CDR2 SFDVKD. Trimming took 3 bases from V and 6 from J, leaving 17 bases between them. This CDR3 has 16 amino acids. Three rounds of nested PCR, following a modified ARM-PCR protocol, produced the TCRbeta library. TCRdb used MiXCR to reprocess the multiplex PCR reads, holding one entry per CDR3 protein. The data hold roughly 200,000 distinct CDR3 sequences, with roughly 70% observed a single time. What was sequenced was lung tumor tissue. This receptor was identified in a man aged 55 to 70 with non-small cell lung cancer. This sequence joins TRBV24-1 and TRBJ1-5, with a weak D call TRBD1 (5 bases). CDR3 region: CATSDHRNAGTQPQHF. The CDR3 nucleotides are TGTGCCACCAGTGATCATAGGAACGCAGGGACTCAGCCCCAGCATTTT.